In its sample, the clone carrying this T cell receptor beta chain was seen once. These data are taken from a study of blood T cell repertoires in COVID-19. Study at large: Samples of COVID-19 (acute and convalescent) were obtained from the United States, Italy and Spain. From T cells, B-cell-depleted T cells, or PBMCs came the material, which was cDNA or gDNA.

This CDR3 is built from 13 residues. The V gene lost 6 bases and the J gene lost 7 bases, with 12 bases spanning the gap. The germline V gene encodes CDR1 MDHEN and CDR2 SYDVKM. Patients in Seattle were enrolled during active infection, then followed longitudinally. Per the original methods: Estimates of nucleated cell counts were drawn from the amplification of reference gene primers. Method: immunoSEQ multiplex PCR; TCRdb's copy keeps in-frame clones and lacks some. V and J calls plus clone size are reproduced from that table; the DNA served to infer D and trimming. The repertoire holds around 310,000 clones, with roughly 90% as singletons.

This TCR derives from a woman under 40 with COVID-19, enrolled during active disease. The J gene is TRBJ1-4, the V gene TRBV28, with a weak D call TRBD1 (5 bases). Sequencing was performed on peripheral blood. The chain's CDR3 is CASRGGTGEKLFF. The CDR3 coding sequence is TGTGCCAGCAGGGGGGGAACCGGTGAAAAACTGTTTTTT.